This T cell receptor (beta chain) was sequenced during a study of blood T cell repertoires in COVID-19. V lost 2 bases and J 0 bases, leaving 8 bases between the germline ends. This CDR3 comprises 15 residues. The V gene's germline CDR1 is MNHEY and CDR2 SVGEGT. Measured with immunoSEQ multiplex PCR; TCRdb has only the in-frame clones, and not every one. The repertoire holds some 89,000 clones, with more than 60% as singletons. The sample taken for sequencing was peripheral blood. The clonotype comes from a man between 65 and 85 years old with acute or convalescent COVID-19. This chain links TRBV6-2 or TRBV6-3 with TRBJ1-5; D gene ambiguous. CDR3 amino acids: CASSYIRFSNQPQHF. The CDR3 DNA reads TGTGCCAGCAGTTACATCCGGTTTAGCAATCAGCCCCAGCATTTT.